These T cell receptor beta chains were read from a single sample in a study of T cell clones after liver transplantation. Their antigen targets remain unknown. Only in-frame clones appear in the TCRdb table, and some are missing; sequencing was by immunoSEQ multiplex PCR. The sample gives about 4,800 clones, approximately 39% of which show up once; 10% to 15% is in the top ten. The sample was CD4+ T cells from cultured PBMCs. All receptors come from a human patient who received a liver transplant. These T cells may partly come from the graft donor. Both conserved end residues are part of each CDR3. D genes are given only for firm matches. Rows may omit the clone size; those that give it use once, few, many or a size class.

d_gene	v_gene	abundance	j_gene	CDR3nt	CDR3aa
TRBD1	TRBV10-3	few	TRBJ1-1	TGTGCCATCTGGACAGGCGTAGGGGAAGCTTTCTTT	CAIWTGVGEAFF
NA	TRBV2	medium-sized	TRBJ2-5	TGTGCCAGCAAGATTGAAGAGACCCAGTACTTC	CASKIEETQYF
NA	TRBV27	once	TRBJ1-5	TGTGCCAGCAGTTTATCGGGCAATCAGCCCCAGCATTTT	CASSLSGNQPQHF
TRBD1	TRBV6-1	few	TRBJ2-1	TGTGCCAGCAGTGAAACTTTTCGGACAGGGTTAGGCAATGAGCAGTTCTTC	CASSETFRTGLGNEQFF
NA	TRBV28	medium-sized	TRBJ2-3	TGTGCCAGCAGTTTGGTGGCCACAGATACGCAGTATTTT	CASSLVATDTQYF
NA	TRBV28	NA	TRBJ1-4	TGTGCCAGCACCCTCGGGGGGCCCGCTGAAAAACTGTTTTTT	CASTLGGPAEKLFF
NA	TRBV7-2	NA	TRBJ1-4	TGTGCCAGCAGCTTAGACAGAACTAATGAAAAACTGTTTTTT	CASSLDRTNEKLFF
TRBD2	TRBV5-4	NA	TRBJ2-1	TGCGCCAGCAGCCAAGAGGGGACTAGCGGTTACTACAATGAGCAGTTCTTC	CASSQEGTSGYYNEQFF
TRBD2	TRBV28	NA	TRBJ2-1	TGTGCCAGCAGTCCCCGTAGCGGGATGTGGGACAATGAGCAGTTCTTC	CASSPRSGMWDNEQFF
NA	TRBV6-6	NA	TRBJ2-1	TGTGCCAGCAGTTACTCTTCGGCCCAAAGCCCCGAGCAGTTCTTC	CASSYSSAQSPEQFF
NA	TRBV27	NA	TRBJ1-1	TGTGCCAGCAGTTCAGTTTGGTGGGACACTGAAGCTTTCTTT	CASSSVWWDTEAFF
NA	TRBV23-1	few	TRBJ1-4	TGCGCCAGCAGTTTTTTGCGCGACAGTCGAAAAACTGTTTTT	CASSFLRDSRKTVF
NA	TRBV9	few	TRBJ1-1	TGTGCCAGCACCCCCCAAGTCTATAACACTGAAGCTTTCTTT	CASTPQVYNTEAFF
NA	TRBV2	NA	TRBJ2-6	TGTGCCAGCAGGGGTGGAGGGGTGCCTGGGGCCAACGTCCTGACTTTC	CASRGGGVPGANVLTF
NA	TRBV2	large	TRBJ2-7	TGTGCCAGTACCCGGGACCTAGCCTCCTACGAGCAGTACTTC	CASTRDLASYEQYF
NA	TRBV10-3	few	TRBJ2-7	TGTGCCAGCAGTCGGGGCTTGTCCTACGAGCAGTACTTC	CASSRGLSYEQYF
NA	TRBV10-2	medium-sized	TRBJ1-2	TGCGCCAGCTCTCAGTCAGGGGTGGTCTATGGCTACACCTTC	CASSQSGVVYGYTF
TRBD1	TRBV7-2	medium-sized	TRBJ1-2	TGTGCCAGCAGCTTAGGTGGCCCGGACAGGGGGGCGAATGGCTACACCTTC	CASSLGGPDRGANGYTF
NA	TRBV5-1	NA	TRBJ2-7	TGCGCCAGCAGCTTGAGGGTAGTGGGAGGAGGCTACGAGCAGTACTTC	CASSLRVVGGGYEQYF
NA	TRBV2	NA	TRBJ1-5	TGTGCCAGCAGCCAGCAACAGGTATGGCAGCCCCAGCATTTT	CASSQQQVWQPQHF
NA	TRBV15	NA	TRBJ2-7	TGTGCCACCAGCAGAGGGCCAGCGGGTTCCTACGAGCAGTACTTC	CATSRGPAGSYEQYF